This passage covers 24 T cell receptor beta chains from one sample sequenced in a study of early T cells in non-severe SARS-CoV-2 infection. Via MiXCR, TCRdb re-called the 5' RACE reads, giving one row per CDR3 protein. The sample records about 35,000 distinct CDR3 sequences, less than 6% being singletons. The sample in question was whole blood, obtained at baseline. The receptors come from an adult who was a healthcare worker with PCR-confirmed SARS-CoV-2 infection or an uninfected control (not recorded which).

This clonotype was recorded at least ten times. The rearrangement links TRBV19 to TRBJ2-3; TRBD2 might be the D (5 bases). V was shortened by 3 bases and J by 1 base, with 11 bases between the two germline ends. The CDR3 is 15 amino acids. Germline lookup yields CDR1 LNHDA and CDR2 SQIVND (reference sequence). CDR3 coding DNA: TGTGCCAGTAGTATTGTCGAGAGGGGCACAGATACGCAGTATTTT. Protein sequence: CASSIVERGTDTQYF.

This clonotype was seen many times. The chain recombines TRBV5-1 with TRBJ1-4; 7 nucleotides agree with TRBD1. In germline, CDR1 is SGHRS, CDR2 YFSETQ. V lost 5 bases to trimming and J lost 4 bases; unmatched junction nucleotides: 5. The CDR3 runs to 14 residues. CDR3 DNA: TGCGCCAGCAGTCGGGACAGTCTTAATGAAAAACTGTTTTTT. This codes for CASSRDSLNEKLFF.

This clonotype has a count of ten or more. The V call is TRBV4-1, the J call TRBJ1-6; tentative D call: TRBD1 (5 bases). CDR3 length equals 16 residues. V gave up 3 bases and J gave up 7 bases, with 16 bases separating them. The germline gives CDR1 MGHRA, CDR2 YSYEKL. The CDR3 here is CASSHLGEQLNSPLHF. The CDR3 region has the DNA TGCGCCAGCAGCCACCTGGGGGAACAGTTAAATTCACCCCTCCACTTT.

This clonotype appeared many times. CDR3 nucleotides: TGTGCCAGCAGCGTACAGGGGAACACTGAAGCTTTCTTT. This translates into CASSVQGNTEAFF. J is TRBJ1-1 and V is TRBV7-3, with a tentative D call TRBD1 (6 bases). The CDR3 has 13 residues. Trimming removed 5 bases at V and 1 base at J, with 8 bases between. Germline V gene lookup returns CDR1 SGHTA and CDR2 FQGTGA.

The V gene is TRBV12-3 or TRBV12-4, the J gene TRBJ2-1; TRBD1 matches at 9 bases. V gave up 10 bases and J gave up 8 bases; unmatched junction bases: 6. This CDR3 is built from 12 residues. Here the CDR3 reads CANRGPLDEQFF. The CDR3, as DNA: TGTGCCAACAGGGGGCCCCTCGATGAGCAGTTCTTC.

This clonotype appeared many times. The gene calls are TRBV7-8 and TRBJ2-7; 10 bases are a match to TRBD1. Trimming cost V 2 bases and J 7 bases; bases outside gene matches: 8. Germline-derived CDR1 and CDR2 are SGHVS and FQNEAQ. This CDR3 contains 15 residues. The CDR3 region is CASSLSGTGALEQYF. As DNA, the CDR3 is TGTGCCAGCAGCTTAAGCGGGACAGGGGCCCTGGAGCAGTACTTC.

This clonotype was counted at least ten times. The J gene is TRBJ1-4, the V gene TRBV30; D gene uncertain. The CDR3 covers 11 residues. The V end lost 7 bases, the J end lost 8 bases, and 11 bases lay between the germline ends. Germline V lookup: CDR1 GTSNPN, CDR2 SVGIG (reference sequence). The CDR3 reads CAFRSVEKLFF. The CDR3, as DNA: TGTGCCTTCAGGAGCGTAGAAAAACTGTTTTTT.

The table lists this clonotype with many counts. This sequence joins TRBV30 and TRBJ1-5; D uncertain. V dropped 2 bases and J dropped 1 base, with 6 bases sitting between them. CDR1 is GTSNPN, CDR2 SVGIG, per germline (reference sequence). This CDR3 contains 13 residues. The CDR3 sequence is CAWSLGSNQPQHF. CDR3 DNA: TGTGCCTGGAGTCTCGGAAGCAATCAGCCCCAGCATTTT.

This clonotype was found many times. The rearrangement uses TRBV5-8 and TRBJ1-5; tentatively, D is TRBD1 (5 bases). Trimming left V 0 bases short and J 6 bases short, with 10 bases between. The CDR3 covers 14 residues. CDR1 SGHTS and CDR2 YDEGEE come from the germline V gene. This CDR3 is CASSLERGPQPQHF. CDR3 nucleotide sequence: TGTGCCAGCAGCTTGGAAAGGGGCCCTCAGCCCCAGCATTTT.

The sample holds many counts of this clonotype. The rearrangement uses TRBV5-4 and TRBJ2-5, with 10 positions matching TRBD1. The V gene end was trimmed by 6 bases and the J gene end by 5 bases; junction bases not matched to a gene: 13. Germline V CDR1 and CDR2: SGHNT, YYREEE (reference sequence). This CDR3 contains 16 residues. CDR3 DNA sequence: TGTGCCAGCACGACGGGAGGGGGACAGGGGTCGGAGACCCAGTACTTC. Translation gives CASTTGGGQGSETQYF.

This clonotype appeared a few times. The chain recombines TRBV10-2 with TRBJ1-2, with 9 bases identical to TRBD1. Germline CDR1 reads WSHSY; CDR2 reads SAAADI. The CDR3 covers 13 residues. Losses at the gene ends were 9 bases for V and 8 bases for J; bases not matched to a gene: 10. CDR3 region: CASYPGQGGGYTF. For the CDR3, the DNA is TGCGCCAGTTACCCGGGACAGGGTGGCGGCTACACCTTC.

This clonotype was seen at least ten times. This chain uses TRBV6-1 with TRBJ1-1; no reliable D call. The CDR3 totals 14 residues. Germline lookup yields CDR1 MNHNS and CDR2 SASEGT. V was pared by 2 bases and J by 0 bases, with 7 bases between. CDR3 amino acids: CASSESRVNTEAFF. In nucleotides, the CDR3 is TGTGCCAGCAGTGAAAGCAGAGTGAACACTGAAGCTTTCTTT.

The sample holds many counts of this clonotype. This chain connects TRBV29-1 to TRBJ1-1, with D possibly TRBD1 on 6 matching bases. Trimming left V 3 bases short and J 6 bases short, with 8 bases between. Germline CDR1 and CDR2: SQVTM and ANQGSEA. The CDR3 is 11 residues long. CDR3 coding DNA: TGCAGCGTTGAGAGGGGGTCTGAAGCTTTCTTT. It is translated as CSVERGSEAFF.

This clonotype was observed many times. As DNA, the CDR3 is TGCAGTGCCTGGGACCCGGGGGTCTTCGAGCAGTACTTC. Amino acid sequence: CSAWDPGVFEQYF. The chain couples TRBV20-1 to TRBJ2-7; tentative D call: TRBD2 (6 bases). V lost 6 bases, J lost 6 bases, and 18 bases lay in between. The CDR3 sequence is 13 residues long. Germline lookup yields CDR1 DFQATT and CDR2 SNEGSKA (reference sequence).

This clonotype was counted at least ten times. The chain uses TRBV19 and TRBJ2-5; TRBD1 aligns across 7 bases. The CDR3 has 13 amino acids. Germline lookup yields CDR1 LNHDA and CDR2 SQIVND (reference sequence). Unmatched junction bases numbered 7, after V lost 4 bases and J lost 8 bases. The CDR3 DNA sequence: TGTGCCAGTAGTACACAGGGGACCCCAACCCAGTACTTC. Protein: CASSTQGTPTQYF. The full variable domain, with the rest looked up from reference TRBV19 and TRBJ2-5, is DGGITQSPKYLFRKEGQNVTLSCEQNLNHDAMYWYRQDPGQGLRLIYYSQIVNDFQKGDIAEGYSVSREKKESFPLTVTSAQKNPTAFYLCASSTQGTPTQYFGPGTRLLVL.

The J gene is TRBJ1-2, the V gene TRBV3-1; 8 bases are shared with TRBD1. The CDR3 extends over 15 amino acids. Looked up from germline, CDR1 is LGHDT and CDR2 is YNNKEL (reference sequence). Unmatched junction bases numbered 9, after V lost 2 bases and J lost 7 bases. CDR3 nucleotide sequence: TGTGCCAGCAGCCAATGGTCAGGACAGGGTTCTGGCTACACCTTC. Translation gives CASSQWSGQGSGYTF.

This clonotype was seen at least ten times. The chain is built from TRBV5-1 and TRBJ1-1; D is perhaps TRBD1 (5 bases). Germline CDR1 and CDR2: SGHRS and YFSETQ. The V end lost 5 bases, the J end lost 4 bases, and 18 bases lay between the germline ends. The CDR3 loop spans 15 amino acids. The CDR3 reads CASRRAEGRGTEAFF. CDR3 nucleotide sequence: TGCGCCAGCAGACGTGCGGAGGGAAGGGGCACTGAAGCTTTCTTT.

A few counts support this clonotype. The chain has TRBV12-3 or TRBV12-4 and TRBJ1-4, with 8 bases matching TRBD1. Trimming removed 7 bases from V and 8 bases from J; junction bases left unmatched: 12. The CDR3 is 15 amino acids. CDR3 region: CASTLAGGRGEKLFF. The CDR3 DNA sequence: TGTGCCAGCACCCTGGCAGGGGGCCGGGGGGAAAAACTGTTTTTT.

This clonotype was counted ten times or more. In DNA, the CDR3 is TGTGCCAGCAGCCCCGACGGCGGGGGTAATGGCTACACCTTC. Its translation: CASSPDGGGNGYTF. The chain has TRBV7-3 and TRBJ1-2, with D possibly TRBD1 on 5 matching bases. CDR3 length: 14 amino acids. V was cut by 5 bases and J by 6 bases, with 16 bases left in between. CDR1 is SGHTA and CDR2 is FQGTGA in the germline V gene.

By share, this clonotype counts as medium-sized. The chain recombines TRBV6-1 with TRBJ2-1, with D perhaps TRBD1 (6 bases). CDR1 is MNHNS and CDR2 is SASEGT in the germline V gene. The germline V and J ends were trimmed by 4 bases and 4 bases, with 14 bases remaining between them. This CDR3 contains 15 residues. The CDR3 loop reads CASSAEQGEYNEQFF. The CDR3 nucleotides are TGTGCCAGCAGTGCAGAACAGGGCGAATACAATGAGCAGTTCTTC.

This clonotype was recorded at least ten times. CDR3 bases: TGTGCCAGCAGTTTACGGGGACAGGGGTCAGGGCAGCCCCAGCATTTT. This sequence encodes CASSLRGQGSGQPQHF. The rearrangement joins TRBV12-3 or TRBV12-4 to TRBJ1-5, with TRBD1 identical over 10 bases. V gave up 2 bases and J gave up 7 bases; unmatched junction bases: 8. The length of the CDR3 is 16 residues.

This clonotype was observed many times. Here the CDR3 DNA reads TGTGCCAGCAGCGTAGTGGCTAGCGGGGGGCCGAACACCGGGGAGCTGTTTTTT. As protein: CASSVVASGGPNTGELFF. V usage is TRBV9 and J usage is TRBJ2-2, with 11 bases identical to TRBD2. Trimming cost V 0 bases and J 0 bases; bases outside gene matches: 4. In germline, CDR1 is SGDLS, CDR2 YYNGEE. The CDR3 covers 18 residues.

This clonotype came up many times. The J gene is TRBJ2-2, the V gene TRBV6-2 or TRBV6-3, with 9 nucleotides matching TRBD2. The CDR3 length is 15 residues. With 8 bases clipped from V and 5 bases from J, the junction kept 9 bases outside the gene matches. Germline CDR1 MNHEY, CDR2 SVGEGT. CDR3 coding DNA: TGTGCCAGCTCCAGGGGACTAGCTACGACCGGGGAGCTGTTTTTT. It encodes CASSRGLATTGELFF.

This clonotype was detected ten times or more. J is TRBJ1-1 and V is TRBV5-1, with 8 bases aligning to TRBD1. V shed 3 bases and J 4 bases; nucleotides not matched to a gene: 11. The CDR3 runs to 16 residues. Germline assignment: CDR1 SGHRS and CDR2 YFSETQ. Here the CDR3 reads CASSSKSTGVATEAFF. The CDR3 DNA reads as TGCGCCAGCAGCTCTAAATCGACAGGGGTGGCCACTGAAGCTTTCTTT.